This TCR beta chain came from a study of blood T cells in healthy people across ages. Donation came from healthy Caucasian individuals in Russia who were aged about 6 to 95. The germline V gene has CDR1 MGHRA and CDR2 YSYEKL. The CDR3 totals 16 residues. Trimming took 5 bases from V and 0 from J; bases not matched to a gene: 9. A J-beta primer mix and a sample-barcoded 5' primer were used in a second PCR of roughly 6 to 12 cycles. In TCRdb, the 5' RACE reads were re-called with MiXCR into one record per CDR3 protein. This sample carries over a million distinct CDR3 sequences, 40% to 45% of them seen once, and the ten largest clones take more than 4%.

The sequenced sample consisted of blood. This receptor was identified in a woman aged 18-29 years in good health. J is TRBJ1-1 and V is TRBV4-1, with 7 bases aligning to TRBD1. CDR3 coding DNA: TGCGCCAGCAGCTCACGACAGGGTATTATGAACACTGAAGCTTTCTTT. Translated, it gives CASSSRQGIMNTEAFF.